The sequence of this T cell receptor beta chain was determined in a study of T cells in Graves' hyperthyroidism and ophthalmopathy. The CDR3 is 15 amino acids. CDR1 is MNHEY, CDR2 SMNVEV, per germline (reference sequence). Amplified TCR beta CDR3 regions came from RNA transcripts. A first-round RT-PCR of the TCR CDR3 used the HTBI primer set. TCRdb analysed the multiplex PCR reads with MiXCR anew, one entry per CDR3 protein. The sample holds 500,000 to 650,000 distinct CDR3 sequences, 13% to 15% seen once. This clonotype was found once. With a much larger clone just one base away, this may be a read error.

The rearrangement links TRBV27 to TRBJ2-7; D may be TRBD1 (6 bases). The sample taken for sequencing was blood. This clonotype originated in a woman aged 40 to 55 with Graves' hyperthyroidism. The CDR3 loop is CASSLFVGTSFEQYF. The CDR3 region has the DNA TGTGCCAGCAGTTTATTTGTTGGGACATCCTTCGAGCAGTACTTC.